A single sample is the source of the 32 T cell receptor beta chains below, sequenced in a study of blood T cell repertoires in COVID-19. TCRdb's copy holds only in-frame clones and misses some; the assay was immunoSEQ multiplex PCR. The sample includes around 140,000 clones, about 87% of them seen just once. Source material: peripheral blood. These receptor sequences come from a human donor with COVID-19, enrolled during active disease. The donor label of this sample is uncertain.

The chain's CDR3 is CASSLDSGELFF. The CDR3 DNA reads TGTGCCAGCAGCTTAGACAGCGGGGAGCTGTTTTTT. The chain combines TRBV5-4 with TRBJ2-2; D may be TRBD1 (5 bases). In germline, CDR1 is SGHNT, CDR2 YYREEE (reference sequence). With 2 bases removed from V and 7 bases from J, the gap between germline ends came to 6 bases. The CDR3 has 12 residues.

The rearrangement links TRBV5-4 to TRBJ2-7, with D maybe TRBD1 (5 bases). The germline CDR1 and CDR2 sequences are SGHNT and YYREEE (reference sequence). V lost 2 bases and J 0 bases, leaving 12 bases between the germline ends. The CDR3 runs 15 residues. The CDR3 loop reads CASSFGHVGSYEQYF. CDR3 bases: TGTGCCAGCAGCTTCGGACATGTGGGCTCCTACGAGCAGTACTTC.

The V call is TRBV5-1, the J call TRBJ2-1, with 11 nucleotides matching TRBD1. V shed 5 bases and J 7 bases; nucleotides not matched to a gene: 11. The CDR3 covers 16 residues. CDR1 is SGHRS, CDR2 YFSETQ, per germline. The CDR3 sequence: CASRPTSGTGGNEQFF. CDR3 DNA sequence: TGCGCCAGCAGGCCAACCTCCGGGACAGGGGGAAATGAGCAGTTCTTC.

V gene TRBV5-1 combines with J gene TRBJ1-2, with D uncertain. Germline values: CDR1 SGHRS, CDR2 YFSETQ. CDR3 length: 13 amino acids. V lost 5 bases, J lost 4 bases, and 12 bases lay in between. CDR3 sequence reads: CASSHPEGYGYTF. In nucleotides, the CDR3 is TGCGCCAGCAGTCACCCTGAGGGCTATGGCTACACCTTC.

As DNA, the CDR3 is TGTGCCAGCTCACCATTTCGACTAGCGGGGGGTTCCTCCTACAATGAGCAGTTCTTC. Encoded protein: CASSPFRLAGGSSYNEQFF. The V call is TRBV18, the J call TRBJ2-1; 13 bases agree with TRBD2. The CDR3 extends over 19 amino acids. Losses at the gene ends were 2 bases for V and 0 bases for J; bases not matched to a gene: 7. CDR1 is KGHSH and CDR2 is LQKENI in the germline V gene.

The chain couples TRBV7-3 to TRBJ2-2; 11 positions agree with TRBD1. V shed 3 bases and J 6 bases; nucleotides not matched to a gene: 3. CDR1 and CDR2 from the germline V gene are SGHTA and FQGTGA. The CDR3 is 15 amino acids. CDR3 bases: TGTGCCAGCAGCTTGGGGACAGGGGGTTCCGGGGAGCTGTTTTTT. It yields the protein CASSLGTGGSGELFF.

The CDR3 coding sequence is TGCGCCAGCAGGGTAGCGGGGGGAGCTAGCACAGATACGCAGTATTTT. Translating gives CASRVAGGASTDTQYF. The chain links TRBV10-2 to TRBJ2-3, with 10 nucleotides matching TRBD2. J gave up 0 bases and V 6 bases, and 6 bases lay outside the gene matches. There are 16 residues in the CDR3. The germline V gene has CDR1 WSHSY and CDR2 SAAADI.

J is TRBJ2-1 and V is TRBV10-3, with 10 bases identical to TRBD1. This CDR3 region has 13 residues. Germline V gene lookup returns CDR1 ENHRY and CDR2 SYGVKD. V shed 0 bases, J shed 15 bases, and the junction held 5 bases outside the gene matches. The CDR3 sequence: CAISESWDRGMFF. The CDR3 DNA sequence: TGTGCCATCAGTGAGTCGTGGGACAGGGGCATGTTCTTC.

V and J are TRBV20-1 and TRBJ1-1, with 8 bases aligning to TRBD1. Germline V CDR1 and CDR2: DFQATT, SNEGSKA (reference sequence). The CDR3 runs 15 residues. V was clipped by 3 bases and J by 1 base; unmatched bases: 7. CDR3 nucleotides: TGCAGTGCTAGTTCGGCAGGGGGCGCGAACACTGAAGCTTTCTTT. It encodes CSASSAGGANTEAFF.

This chain connects TRBV5-4 to TRBJ1-1; D is undetermined. V gave up 0 bases and J gave up 1 base, with 7 bases separating them. Germline CDR1 SGHNT, CDR2 YYREEE (reference sequence). The CDR3 length is 14 residues. CDR3 region: CASSLVDKNTEAFF. As DNA, the CDR3 is TGTGCCAGCAGCTTGGTCGACAAGAACACTGAAGCTTTCTTT. Using reference TRBV5-4 and TRBJ1-1 for the parts outside the CDR3, the full variable domain is ETGVTQSPTHLIKTRGQQVTLRCSSQSGHNTVSWYQQALGQGPQFIFQYYREEENGRGNFPPRFSGLQFPNYSSELNVNALELDDSALYLCASSLVDKNTEAFFGQGTRLTVV.

The gene calls are TRBV5-1 and TRBJ1-2, with TRBD1 matching 9 bases. The CDR3 loop spans 14 amino acids. Unmatched junction bases numbered 9, after V lost 4 bases and J lost 8 bases. CDR1 SGHRS and CDR2 YFSETQ come from the germline V gene. The chain's CDR3 is CASSNKTGGAGYTF. The CDR3 nucleotides read TGCGCCAGCAGCAACAAGACAGGGGGGGCCGGCTACACCTTC.

Only one count was recorded for this clone. The genes are TRBV30 and TRBJ2-1; 11 positions match TRBD2. CDR3 length: 19 residues. From germline, CDR1 is GTSNPN and CDR2 SVGIG (reference sequence). Trimming took 5 bases from V and 4 from J; bases not matched to a gene: 19. CDR3 loop: CAWRPSGGQWSPRYNEQFF. CDR3 nucleotide sequence: TGTGCCTGGCGACCTAGCGGGGGGCAATGGTCCCCGCGATACAATGAGCAGTTCTTC.

This clone was seen a few times. This chain uses TRBV18 with TRBJ1-6; 8 nucleotides align to TRBD1. The CDR3 totals 17 residues. V was pared by 6 bases and J by 4 bases, with 11 bases of the junction left unmatched. Germline V CDR1 and CDR2: KGHSH, LQKENI. The CDR3, as DNA: TGTGCCAGCTCTCAAGATCGGACAGGGAATTATAATTCACCCCTCCACTTT. As protein: CASSQDRTGNYNSPLHF.

In its sample, this clone was seen a few times. This chain joins TRBV11-2 and TRBJ2-5; 7 bases are a match to TRBD1. The CDR3 length is 15 residues. CDR1 and CDR2 (germline): SGHAT, FQNNGV. J was trimmed by 5 bases and V by 5 bases; bases with no gene match: 11. This chain's CDR3 is CASSVYRGLGETQYF. The CDR3 DNA follows: TGTGCCAGCAGCGTCTACAGGGGATTAGGGGAGACCCAGTACTTC.

The V gene is TRBV2, the J gene TRBJ1-1; a weak D match, TRBD1 (5 bases). Germline V CDR1 and CDR2: SNHLY, FYNNEI. This CDR3 spans 13 amino acids. The V end lost 6 bases, the J end lost 1 base, and 9 bases lay between the germline ends. The CDR3 DNA sequence: TGTGCCAGCAGCACTGACAGGAACACTGAAGCTTTCTTT. Translated: CASSTDRNTEAFF.

The chain has TRBV27 and TRBJ2-5; TRBD2 matches 9 bases. Trimming removed 0 bases from V and 5 bases from J; junction bases left unmatched: 10. CDR3 size: 17 residues. Germline V CDR1 and CDR2: MNHEY, SMNVEV (reference sequence). DNA of the CDR3: TGTGCCAGCAGTTTATCGATACCGCGGGAGGGGGGGGAGACCCAGTACTTC. It codes for CASSLSIPREGGETQYF.

This clone was counted only a few times. The rearrangement joins TRBV12-5 to TRBJ1-4; TRBD1 matches 7 bases. This CDR3 comprises 16 residues. The junction had 12 bases not matched to a gene; V was cut back by 3 bases and J by 8 bases. The germline V gene encodes CDR1 LGHNT and CDR2 FRNRAP. DNA of the CDR3: TGTGCTAGTGGTTTCCCCGAAGAGAGGGGGCGAGAAAAACTGTTTTTT. This codes for CASGFPEERGREKLFF.

The J gene is TRBJ1-5, the V gene TRBV18, with 7 positions matching TRBD1. The CDR3 consists of 16 residues. Germline loops: CDR1 KGHSH, CDR2 LQKENI. V gave up 6 bases and J gave up 5 bases; unmatched junction bases: 13. The CDR3 DNA reads as TGTGCCAGCTCGGCAAAACGGGACAGCCGCGATCAGCCCCAGCATTTT. It translates to CASSAKRDSRDQPQHF.

The V gene is TRBV16, the J gene TRBJ1-2; 7 nucleotides match TRBD1. CDR1 KGHSY and CDR2 FQNENV come from the germline V gene. CDR3 length: 15 residues. After removal of 0 bases from V and 8 bases from J, the junction contained 9 bases not matched to a gene. CDR3 protein: CASSQSTVQGGGYTF. The CDR3, as DNA: TGTGCCAGCAGCCAATCCACAGTGCAGGGGGGAGGCTACACCTTC.

The chain combines TRBV6-2 or TRBV6-3 with TRBJ2-2; D is possibly TRBD1 (5 bases). This CDR3 region has 18 residues. The germline V gene encodes CDR1 MNHEY and CDR2 SVGEGT. The V and J ends lost 4 bases and 4 bases respectively, with 22 bases between them. The CDR3: CASSSRAGNIVGTGELFF. Here the CDR3 DNA reads TGTGCCAGCAGTTCCCGGGCAGGGAACATTGTGGGCACCGGGGAGCTGTTTTTT.

This sequence joins TRBV5-1 and TRBJ2-1; D may be TRBD2 (6 bases). Trimming stripped 0 bases from V and 8 bases from J, with 15 bases between. Germline-derived CDR1 and CDR2 are SGHRS and YFSETQ. This CDR3 is built from 15 residues. The CDR3 DNA follows: TGCGCCAGCAGCTTGGTTTCGTCGGGAGCTGATGAGCAGTTCTTC. Its translation is CASSLVSSGADEQFF.

This clone was detected only once. This chain connects TRBV7-2 to TRBJ1-6; D is possibly TRBD1 (5 bases). Germline V gene sequence: CDR1 SGHTA, CDR2 FQGNSA. V gave up 4 bases and J gave up 9 bases, with 13 bases separating them. This CDR3 has 14 residues. In DNA, the CDR3 is TGTGCCAGCAGCTCGACAGCACTCGTTTCACCCCTCCACTTT. It is translated as CASSSTALVSPLHF.

This chain connects TRBV5-1 to TRBJ2-7, with D possibly matching TRBD1 (6 bases). The CDR3 extends over 16 amino acids. Trimming stripped 2 bases from V and 4 bases from J, with 19 bases between. Germline V gene sequence: CDR1 SGHRS, CDR2 YFSETQ. CDR3 residues: CASSFGPDRRMYEQYF. The CDR3 nucleotides read TGCGCCAGCAGCTTCGGACCGGACAGAAGAATGTACGAGCAGTACTTC.

V gene TRBV18 combines with J gene TRBJ1-4; the match to TRBD1 covers 7 bases. The CDR3 contains 14 residues. Germline loops: CDR1 KGHSH, CDR2 LQKENI. The trim removed 4 bases at V and 7 bases at J, leaving 6 bases unmatched. The CDR3 nucleotides read TGTGCCAGCTCACGCGGACAGGAGGGTGAAAAACTGTTTTTT. Protein: CASSRGQEGEKLFF.

The CDR3 here is CASSSPGQEKLFF. The CDR3 nucleotides read TGTGCCAGCTCATCGCCCGGACAGGAAAAACTGTTTTTT. This chain links TRBV18 with TRBJ1-4; D might be TRBD1 (6 bases). This CDR3 has 13 amino acids. V lost 5 bases and J lost 8, with 12 bases in between. CDR1 and CDR2 from the germline V gene are KGHSH and LQKENI.

V and J are TRBV5-1 and TRBJ2-7, with TRBD1 matching over 8 bases. CDR1 and CDR2 from the germline V gene are SGHRS and YFSETQ. This CDR3 region has 15 residues. With V trimmed by 3 bases and J by 3 bases, 8 bases remained unmatched. The CDR3 nucleotides are TGCGCCAGCAGCTCCGGACAGGGTAAAATCTACGAGCAGTACTTC. Translating gives CASSSGQGKIYEQYF.

Concerning this clone: The sample has other DNA sequences that encode this CDR3 too. The rearrangement links TRBV11-3 to TRBJ1-2; maybe TRBD1 (6 bases). This CDR3 has 16 amino acids. Trimming took off 0 bases at V and 2 bases at J, with 13 bases between the two ends. CDR1 is SGHNT and CDR2 is YENEEA in the germline V gene. The CDR3 nucleotides are TGTGCCAGCAGCTTAGAAGGCCGTCAGGGGAACTATGGCTACACCTTC. It specifies CASSLEGRQGNYGYTF.

The chain links TRBV5-1 to TRBJ2-1; D not resolved. V dropped 2 bases and J dropped 0 bases, with 6 bases sitting between them. Germline-derived CDR1 and CDR2 are SGHRS and YFSETQ. The CDR3 has 14 residues. The CDR3 region is CASSLPDSYNEQFF. CDR3 DNA sequence: TGCGCCAGCAGCTTACCAGACTCCTACAATGAGCAGTTCTTC.

The V and J genes are TRBV14 and TRBJ2-7; no clear D. V dropped 5 bases and J dropped 2 bases, with 19 bases sitting between them. Germline CDR1 and CDR2: SGHDN and FVKESK. The CDR3 runs to 16 residues. The CDR3 loop reads CASSTLWSTLPYEQYF. For the CDR3, the DNA is TGTGCCAGCAGCACACTATGGTCGACTCTACCCTACGAGCAGTACTTC.

This chain connects TRBV18 to TRBJ2-3; possibly TRBD1 for D (5 bases). The CDR3 is 17 residues long. V was trimmed by 0 bases and J by 6 bases, leaving 19 bases between them. The germline CDR1 and CDR2 sequences are KGHSH and LQKENI. CDR3 in amino acids: CASSPPMRQQSGDTQYF. CDR3 coding DNA: TGTGCCAGCTCACCACCCATGCGACAGCAGTCCGGGGATACGCAGTATTTT.

The chain employs TRBV27 and TRBJ2-5, with D possibly matching TRBD1 (6 bases). Germline CDR1 is MNHEY and CDR2 is SMNVEV (reference sequence). This CDR3 is built from 18 residues. Trimming removed 6 bases from V and 1 base from J, with 24 bases in between. The CDR3 DNA reads TGTGCCAGCAGCCCCATGCCTTCGTCCGGGACACCCCAAGAGACCCAGTACTTC. Protein sequence: CASSPMPSSGTPQETQYF.

The CDR3 DNA reads TGTGCCAGCAGCGCAGATGGGACAGTCCAAGAGACCCAGTACTTC. It yields the protein CASSADGTVQETQYF. The chain links TRBV9 to TRBJ2-5, with 7 positions matching TRBD1. CDR3 size: 15 residues. The V segment lost 3 bases and the J segment 1 base; nucleotides outside the gene matches: 6. From germline, CDR1 is SGDLS and CDR2 YYNGEE.